The clone carrying this T cell receptor (beta chain) was observed a handful of times. CDR1 MNHNS and CDR2 SASEGT come from the germline V gene. The germline V and J ends were trimmed by 6 bases and 0 bases, with 12 bases remaining between them. This CDR3 contains 16 residues. MiXCR, run by TCRdb on the 5' RACE reads, gives a single entry per CDR3 protein. This sample has 1.5 million to 2 million distinct CDR3 sequences, with under 35% found just once. The data belong to a study of identical twins. V usage is TRBV6-1 and J usage is TRBJ1-6; D remains ambiguous. The TCR was taken from a newborn girl in good health. Source material: cord blood. The CDR3 bases are TGTGCCAGCAGGAGGATGTCGAGCTCCTATAATTCACCCCTCCACTTT. It specifies CASRRMSSSYNSPLHF.